This TCR beta chain was found in a study of blood T cell repertoires in COVID-19. Turning to the study itself: Samples representing acute and convalescent COVID-19 were sourced from the United States, Italy and Spain.

CDR1 is SGHTA and CDR2 is FQGTGA in the germline V gene. The V gene lost 1 base and the J gene lost 2 bases, with 11 bases spanning the gap. The CDR3 contains 15 residues. The repertoire was sequenced with immunoSEQ multiplex PCR; TCRdb's copy has only in-frame clones and lacks some. The data show about 160,000 clones, with around 85% seen just once and around 3.2% held by the top ten. The chain joins TRBV7-3 to TRBJ1-2; D is unresolved. Sequenced: peripheral blood. The TCR sequence derives from a human donor with acute or convalescent COVID-19. The donor label of this sample is uncertain. The CDR3 nucleotides read TGTGCCAGCAGCTTAAAGCGGGGAGACAACTATGGCTACACCTTC. Its protein product is CASSLKRGDNYGYTF.